The 21 T cell receptor beta chains presented below share a single source sample, sequenced in a study of blood T cell repertoires in COVID-19. TCRdb's table, derived via immunoSEQ multiplex PCR, lists solely in-frame clones and lacks some. This sample has tens of thousands of clones, with about 80% found just once. Sequenced material: peripheral blood. The receptor set was obtained from an older woman with acute or convalescent COVID-19.

The V gene is TRBV27, the J gene TRBJ1-1; the D gene is possibly TRBD1 (6 bases). Germline-derived CDR1 and CDR2 are MNHEY and SMNVEV (reference sequence). V was shortened by 6 bases and J by 4 bases, with 15 bases between the two germline ends. The CDR3 covers 14 residues. The CDR3: CASRPVRGSTEAFF. The CDR3 DNA sequence: TGTGCCAGCAGACCCGTCAGGGGATCCACTGAAGCTTTCTTT.

The CDR3 here is CASSLQGASGEKLFF. The CDR3 DNA reads as TGTGCCAGCAGCCTACAGGGGGCATCGGGTGAAAAACTGTTTTTT. The chain is built from TRBV7-2 and TRBJ1-4; TRBD1 agrees at 9 bases. CDR3 length: 15 amino acids. The junction had 8 bases not matched to a gene; V was cut back by 5 bases and J by 7 bases. Per the germline V gene, CDR1 is SGHTA and CDR2 is FQGNSA.

CDR3 bases: TGTGCCAGCAGCGGATCCCCCCCAGGGTCGGCTAATGAAAAACTGTTTTTT. Translation: CASSGSPPGSANEKLFF. The chain has TRBV21-1 and TRBJ1-4; TRBD1, the table's D call, was not compared with the DNA. TRBV21-1 is marked as a pseudogene. This CDR3 has 17 residues.

The V gene is TRBV19, the J gene TRBJ2-3, with D possibly matching TRBD2 (7 bases). Germline V gene lookup returns CDR1 LNHDA and CDR2 SQIVND (reference sequence). CDR3 length: 16 amino acids. V was cut by 3 bases and J by 6 bases, with 19 bases left in between. In DNA, the CDR3 is TGTGCCAGTAGTATTCTTGGGGGGGCGACCCAGGATACGCAGTATTTT. It specifies CASSILGGATQDTQYF.

The V and J genes are TRBV28 and TRBJ2-3; D possibly corresponds to TRBD2 (6 bases). The CDR3 covers 14 residues. CDR1 and CDR2 (germline): MDHEN, SYDVKM. V was shortened by 3 bases and J by 5 bases, with 12 bases between the two germline ends. In nucleotides, the CDR3 is TGTGCCAGCAGTTTTTCGCGGAGGGAAGATACGCAGTATTTT. Translating it yields CASSFSRREDTQYF.

DNA of the CDR3: TGCGCCAGCAGCTTATCTATGAACACTGAAGCTTTCTTT. Translated: CASSLSMNTEAFF. V gene TRBV5-1 combines with J gene TRBJ1-1; D is uncertain. The CDR3 consists of 13 residues. V was pared by 2 bases and J by 0 bases, with 5 bases between. Germline CDR1 SGHRS, CDR2 YFSETQ.

V gene TRBV3-1 (or the pseudogene TRBV3-2) combines with J gene TRBJ1-2, with TRBD1 as a possible D gene (5 bases). Germline assignment: CDR1 LGHDT and CDR2 YNNKEL (reference sequence). The CDR3 runs 15 residues. With 1 base removed from V and 8 bases from J, the gap between germline ends came to 17 bases. Here the CDR3 reads CASSQGRQGLLGYTF. The CDR3 DNA sequence: TGTGCCAGCAGCCAAGGAAGGCAGGGACTTTTGGGCTACACCTTC.

This clone was picked up many times. The J gene is TRBJ2-7, the V gene TRBV5-4, with a weak D call TRBD2 (6 bases). This CDR3 contains 14 residues. The V end was cut by 3 bases, the J end by 4 bases, with 14 bases between. CDR1 and CDR2 (germline): SGHNT, YYREEE (reference sequence). The CDR3 DNA follows: TGTGCCAGCAGCTCGAGGGCCAGCGGGTACGAGCAGTACTTC. It translates to CASSSRASGYEQYF.

CDR3 protein: CASSPRGGRDFNEQFF. The DNA for the CDR3 is TGCGCCAGCAGCCCTCGAGGCGGGAGGGACTTCAATGAGCAGTTCTTC. This chain joins TRBV5-1 and TRBJ2-1; 9 nucleotides match TRBD2. The CDR3 extends over 16 amino acids. V was pared by 4 bases and J by 6 bases, with 11 bases of the junction left unmatched. CDR1 and CDR2 from the germline V gene are SGHRS and YFSETQ.

The chain recombines TRBV18 with TRBJ2-5; perhaps TRBD1 as D (7 bases). Germline V gives CDR1 KGHSH, CDR2 LQKENI. The germline V and J ends were trimmed by 3 bases and 5 bases, with 19 bases remaining between them. This CDR3 contains 16 residues. This CDR3 reads CASSPTGDRAGETQYF. The CDR3 bases are TGTGCCAGCTCACCGACAGGAGACAGGGCGGGGGAGACCCAGTACTTC. The whole variable domain, remainder taken from reference TRBV18 and TRBJ2-5, is NAGVMQNPRHLVRRRGQEARLRCSPMKGHSHVYWYRQLPEEGLKFMVYLQKENIIDESGMPKERFSAEFPKEGPSILRIQQVVRGDSAAYFCASSPTGDRAGETQYFGPGTRLLVL.

The V and J genes are TRBV12-3 or TRBV12-4 and TRBJ1-1; the match to TRBD1 covers 7 bases. The length of the CDR3 is 13 residues. The junction had 5 bases not matched to a gene; V was cut back by 5 bases and J by 5 bases. The chain's CDR3 is CASSLTGLTEAFF. Written as DNA, the CDR3 is TGTGCCAGCAGTCTGACAGGGTTGACTGAAGCTTTCTTT.

Points on this clone: The same CDR3 can be traced to other DNA sequences in this sample. The gene calls are TRBV6-2 or TRBV6-3 and TRBJ2-1, with D perhaps TRBD2 (5 bases). The germline V gene encodes CDR1 MNHEY and CDR2 SVGEGT. The CDR3 has 15 amino acids. The V end was cut by 2 bases, the J end by 0 bases, with 8 bases between. CDR3 loop: CASSYRGSSYNEQFF. In DNA form, the CDR3 reads TGTGCCAGCAGTTACCGGGGAAGCTCCTACAATGAGCAGTTCTTC.

The gene calls are TRBV19 and TRBJ1-2, with unresolved D. V lost 4 bases and J lost 6, with 21 bases in between. From germline, CDR1 is LNHDA and CDR2 SQIVND (reference sequence). This CDR3 is built from 16 residues. The CDR3 DNA reads as TGTGCCAGTAGTAGCTCGGGTATTGTGAGTATTAATGGCTACACCTTC. Residues: CASSSSGIVSINGYTF.

J is TRBJ1-2 and V is TRBV7-2, with 7 positions matching TRBD1. V dropped 5 bases and J dropped 4; count of bases not matched to a gene: 10. This CDR3 comprises 15 residues. Germline CDR1 SGHTA, CDR2 FQGNSA. The DNA of the CDR3 is TGTGCCAGCAGCGACCTTAAGACAGGGTCCTATGGCTACACCTTC. The encoded protein is CASSDLKTGSYGYTF. The full variable domain, rest sourced from reference TRBV7-2 and TRBJ1-2, is GAGVSQSPSNKVTEKGKDVELRCDPISGHTALYWYRQSLGQGLEFLIYFQGNSAPDKSGLPSDRFSAERTGGSVSTLTIQRTQQEDSAVYLCASSDLKTGSYGYTFGSGTRLTVV.

This clone showed up just a few times. The chain carries TRBV27 and TRBJ1-6, with TRBD1 identical over 11 bases. The CDR3 runs to 15 residues. In germline, CDR1 is MNHEY, CDR2 SMNVEV (reference sequence). V was clipped by 4 bases and J by 10 bases; unmatched bases: 6. Here the CDR3 DNA reads TGTGCCAGCAGTTCGGCGGGACAGGGGGTATCACCCCTCCACTTT. This encodes CASSSAGQGVSPLHF.

The chain carries TRBV29-1 and TRBJ2-2, with 10 positions matching TRBD1. CDR3 size: 14 residues. The germline V gene encodes CDR1 SQVTM and CDR2 ANQGSEA. V lost 6 bases, J lost 1 base, and 2 bases stayed unmatched. The CDR3 nucleotides are TGCAGCGTCCGGACAGGGGGGAACACCGGGGAGCTGTTTTTT. This codes for CSVRTGGNTGELFF.

V is TRBV12-3 or TRBV12-4 and J is TRBJ1-3; D uncertain. The CDR3 loop spans 12 amino acids. The ends were cut back, 7 bases at V and 4 bases at J, with 8 bases in the middle. The CDR3 DNA sequence: TGTGCCAGCAACGAGCGGGGAAACACCATATATTTT. Its translation: CASNERGNTIYF.

The chain carries TRBV6-5 and TRBJ1-2; D not certain. Germline CDR1 MNHEY, CDR2 SVGAGI. Trimming stripped 6 bases from V and 2 bases from J, with 7 bases between. CDR3 size: 12 residues. CDR3 sequence reads: CASSGLNYGYTF. The CDR3 DNA sequence: TGTGCCAGCAGCGGACTGAACTATGGCTACACCTTC.

V usage is TRBV4-3 and J usage is TRBJ2-1, with 14 nucleotides matching TRBD2. The CDR3 runs to 17 residues. V gave up 3 bases and J gave up 0 bases; unmatched junction bases: 1. The germline gives CDR1 LGHNA, CDR2 YSLEER. CDR3 bases: TGCGCCAGCAGCCACGGGACTAGCGGGAGCTCCTACAATGAGCAGTTCTTC. Translating gives CASSHGTSGSSYNEQFF.

The CDR3 DNA follows: TGCGCCAGCAGCCAAGTGACGGGGTCCGAGCAGTTCTTC. The encoded protein is CASSQVTGSEQFF. The chain couples TRBV4-3 to TRBJ2-1, with a weak D call TRBD2 (5 bases). The CDR3 is 13 residues long. V lost 1 base and J 10 bases, leaving 11 bases between the germline ends. Germline CDR1 is LGHNA and CDR2 is YSLEER.

This chain links TRBV2 with TRBJ2-7; TRBD2 agrees at 9 bases. The V gene end was trimmed by 3 bases and the J gene end by 6 bases; junction bases not matched to a gene: 6. Germline loops: CDR1 SNHLY, CDR2 FYNNEI. The CDR3 sequence is 14 residues long. The CDR3 spells CASSDGSGGSEQYF. The CDR3 DNA follows: TGTGCCAGCAGTGACGGTAGCGGGGGATCCGAGCAGTACTTC.